This TCR beta chain was found in a study of blood T cell repertoires in COVID-19. Study-wide context: In each case, the material was cDNA or gDNA derived from T cells, B-cell-depleted T cells, or PBMCs.

Trimming stripped 7 bases from V and 0 bases from J, with 13 bases between. Germline V CDR1 and CDR2: MDHEN, SYDVKM. The CDR3 runs 15 residues. How the authors handled the data: The assay estimated nucleated cells by amplifying reference gene primers. Here immunoSEQ multiplex PCR was the method, and the copy in TCRdb shows in-frame clones only, minus some. The DNA was the basis for D and trimming; V, J and clone size are from that table. The data show 250,000 to 350,000 clones, approximately 90% seen once. The sample comprised PBMCs or T cells enriched from blood (not recorded which). The TCR sequence derives from a woman in her twenties or thirties who had recovered from COVID-19. This sequence joins TRBV28 and TRBJ1-5; D perhaps matches TRBD1 (6 bases). The CDR3 here is CASNEDRSSNQPQHF. The CDR3 region has the DNA TGTGCCAGCAATGAGGACAGATCTAGCAATCAGCCCCAGCATTTT.